This TCR beta chain derives from a study of regulatory T cells in long-lasting Graves disease. Time point meaning: newly diagnosed GD, antithyroid drugs for less than 3 months. PBMC RNA served as the TCR library source. Diagnoses of Graves' disease were made by American Thyroid Association guidelines. CDR3 regions were amplified by Arm-PCR using iRepertoire HTBI primers to build TCR beta libraries. TCRdb processed the multiplex PCR reads anew with MiXCR; each CDR3 protein has one entry. This table has about 610,000 distinct CDR3 sequences, roughly a sixth appearing once. These data also featured in a second study, about T cells in Graves' hyperthyroidism and ophthalmopathy. Per that paper: The patients, who ranged from 18 to 65 in age, presented with newly diagnosed hyperthyroidism lasting under 2 months.

The sample in question was peripheral blood mononuclear cells (PBMCs), obtained at new diagnosis, from a patient treated with antithyroid drugs. The receptor was derived from a man in his late teens or twenties with Graves disease.

CDR3 nucleotide sequence: TGCAGTGCCGGGACTCCCGGGGCCCGTGGCTACACCTTC. Translating gives CSAGTPGARGYTF. The chain joins TRBV20-1 to TRBJ1-2; D may be TRBD1 (5 bases). The CDR3 sequence is 13 residues long. V lost 6 bases and J 7 bases, leaving 18 bases between the germline ends. Germline lookup yields CDR1 DFQATT and CDR2 SNEGSKA (reference sequence).